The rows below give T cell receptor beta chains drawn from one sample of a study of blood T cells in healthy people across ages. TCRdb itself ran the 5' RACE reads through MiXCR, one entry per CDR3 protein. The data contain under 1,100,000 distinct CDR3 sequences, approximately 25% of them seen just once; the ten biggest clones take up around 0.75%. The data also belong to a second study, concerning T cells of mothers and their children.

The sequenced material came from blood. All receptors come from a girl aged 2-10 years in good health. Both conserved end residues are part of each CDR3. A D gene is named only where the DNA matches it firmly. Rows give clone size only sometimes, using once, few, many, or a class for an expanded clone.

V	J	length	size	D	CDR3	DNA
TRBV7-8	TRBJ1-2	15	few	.	CASSPLRSGLEGYTF	TGTGCCAGCAGCCCCCTTAGATCGGGTCTAGAGGGCTACACCTTC
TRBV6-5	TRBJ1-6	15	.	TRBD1	CASRTAGTGQSPLHF	TGTGCCAGCAGAACAGCCGGGACAGGGCAATCACCCCTCCACTTT
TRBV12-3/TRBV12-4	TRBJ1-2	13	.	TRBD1	CASSSGTEGGYTF	TGTGCCAGCAGTTCCGGGACAGAAGGCGGCTACACCTTC
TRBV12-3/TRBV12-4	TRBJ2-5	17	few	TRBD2	CASSVQGTSGTQETQYF	TGTGCCAGCAGTGTACAGGGGACTAGCGGGACCCAAGAGACCCAGTACTTC
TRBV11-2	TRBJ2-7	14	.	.	CASSLSQISYEQYF	TGTGCCAGCAGCTTATCACAGATCTCCTACGAGCAGTACTTC
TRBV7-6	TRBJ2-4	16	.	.	CASSYRQGLAKNIQYF	TGTGCCAGCAGCTACCGGCAGGGCTTAGCCAAAAACATTCAGTACTTC
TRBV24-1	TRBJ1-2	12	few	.	CATSEPGSLYTF	TGTGCCACCAGTGAACCGGGAAGTCTCTACACCTTC
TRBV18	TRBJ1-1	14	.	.	CASSPLAGYTEAFF	TGTGCCAGCTCACCACTTGCGGGTTACACTGAAGCTTTCTTT
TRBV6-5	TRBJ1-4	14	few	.	CASSYSGFGEKLFF	TGTGCCAGCAGTTACTCAGGGTTCGGTGAAAAACTGTTTTTT
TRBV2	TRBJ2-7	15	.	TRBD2	CASSDGTGGGYEQYF	TGTGCCAGCAGTGACGGGACGGGAGGTGGCTACGAGCAGTACTTC
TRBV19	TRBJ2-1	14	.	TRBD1	CASAQGARYNEQFF	TGTGCCAGCGCCCAGGGGGCCCGTTACAATGAGCAGTTCTTC
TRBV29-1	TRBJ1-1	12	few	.	CSVVGSDTEAFF	TGCAGCGTTGTGGGGAGTGACACTGAAGCTTTCTTT
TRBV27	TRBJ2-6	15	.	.	CASSLSGPGANVLTF	TGTGCCAGCAGTTTATCAGGGCCTGGGGCCAACGTCCTGACTTTC
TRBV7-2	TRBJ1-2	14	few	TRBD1	CASSSAGTVYGYTF	TGTGCCAGCAGCTCCGCCGGGACAGTCTATGGCTACACCTTC
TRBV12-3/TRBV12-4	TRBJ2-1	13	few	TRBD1	CASSWDRLNEQFF	TGTGCCAGCAGTTGGGACAGGCTCAATGAGCAGTTCTTC
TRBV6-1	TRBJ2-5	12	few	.	CASSEVSETQYF	TGTGCCAGCAGTGAAGTATCGGAGACCCAGTACTTC
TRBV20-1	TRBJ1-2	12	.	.	CSAIAGTYGYTF	TGCAGTGCAATCGCAGGGACCTATGGCTACACCTTC
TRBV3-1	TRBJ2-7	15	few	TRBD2	CASSRGTSGTYEQYF	TGTGCCAGCAGCCGGGGGACTAGCGGTACCTACGAGCAGTACTTC
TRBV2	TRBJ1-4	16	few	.	CASSMDSPATNEKLFF	TGTGCCAGCAGCATGGACAGCCCTGCAACTAATGAAAAACTGTTTTTT
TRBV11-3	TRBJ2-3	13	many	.	CASSLALTDTQYF	TGTGCCAGCAGCTTAGCCCTCACAGATACGCAGTATTTT
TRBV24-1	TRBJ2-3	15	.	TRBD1	CATSDRTGGSDTQYF	TGTGCCACCAGTGACCGGACAGGGGGCAGTGATACGCAGTATTTT
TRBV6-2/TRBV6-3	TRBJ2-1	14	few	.	CASYGGPSYNEQFF	TGTGCCAGCTATGGGGGGCCATCTTACAATGAGCAGTTCTTC
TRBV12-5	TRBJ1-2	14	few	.	CASAAEGHRGSYTF	TGTGCTAGTGCCGCGGAGGGACATCGAGGGAGCTACACCTTC
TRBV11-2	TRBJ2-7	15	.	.	CASSFQAPEPNEQYF	TGTGCCAGCAGCTTCCAAGCTCCGGAGCCCAACGAGCAGTACTTC
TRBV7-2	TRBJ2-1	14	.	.	CASSLGQKYNEQFF	TGTGCCAGCAGCTTAGGACAGAAGTACAATGAGCAGTTCTTC
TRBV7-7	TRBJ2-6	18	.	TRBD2	CASSLGLAGNTGANVLTF	TGTGCTAGCAGCTTAGGACTAGCGGGAAACACTGGGGCCAACGTCCTGACTTTC
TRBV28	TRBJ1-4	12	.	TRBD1	CASTGGNEKLFF	TGTGCCAGCACAGGGGGTAATGAAAAACTGTTTTTT
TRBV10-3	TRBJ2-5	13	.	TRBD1	CAISDRGGETQYF	TGTGCCATTTCCGACAGGGGTGGAGAGACCCAGTACTTC
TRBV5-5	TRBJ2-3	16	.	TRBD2	CASSLRLAGATDTQYF	TGTGCCAGCAGCTTGCGCCTAGCGGGGGCCACAGATACGCAGTATTTT
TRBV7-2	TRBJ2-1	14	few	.	CASSPDWENNEQFF	TGTGCCAGCAGCCCCGATTGGGAGAACAATGAGCAGTTCTTC
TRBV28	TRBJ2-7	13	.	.	CASSLNYPYEQYF	TGTGCCAGCAGTTTAAACTACCCCTACGAGCAGTACTTC
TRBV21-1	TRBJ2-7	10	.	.	CARKEGEQYF	TGTGCCCGTAAGGAGGGCGAGCAGTACTTC
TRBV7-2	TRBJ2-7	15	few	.	CASKGGAGVSYEQYF	TGTGCCAGTAAAGGGGGTGCGGGAGTTTCCTACGAGCAGTACTTC
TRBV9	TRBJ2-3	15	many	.	CASTGDDGHTDTQYF	TGTGCCAGCACCGGAGATGACGGACACACAGATACGCAGTATTTT
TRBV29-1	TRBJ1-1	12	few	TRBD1	CSVDQGAPEAFF	TGCAGCGTAGACCAGGGGGCGCCTGAAGCTTTCTTT
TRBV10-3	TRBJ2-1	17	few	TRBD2	CAIGGVSGRSSYNEQFF	TGTGCCATCGGGGGGGTGAGCGGGAGATCGTCCTACAATGAGCAGTTCTTC
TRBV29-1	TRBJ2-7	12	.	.	CSVSPGNYEQYF	TGCAGCGTCTCCCCGGGAAATTACGAGCAGTACTTC
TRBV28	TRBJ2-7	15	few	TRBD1	CASRATGTGEYEQYF	TGTGCCAGCAGAGCGACCGGGACAGGAGAATACGAGCAGTACTTC
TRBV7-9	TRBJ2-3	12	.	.	CASSSVGVTQYF	TGTGCCAGCAGCTCCGTCGGGGTTACGCAGTATTTT
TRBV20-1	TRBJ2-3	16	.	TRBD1	CSARDRDRGLTDTQYF	TGCAGTGCTAGAGATAGGGACAGGGGGCTAACAGATACGCAGTATTTT
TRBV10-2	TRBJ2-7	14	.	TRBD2	CASSEGLAGVKQYF	TGCGCCAGCAGTGAAGGACTAGCGGGAGTGAAGCAGTACTTC
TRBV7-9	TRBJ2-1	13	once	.	CASSLGSGPEQFF	TGTGCCAGCAGCTTGGGGTCGGGGCCAGAGCAGTTCTTC